The 27 T cell receptor beta chains given below trace back to one sample, sequenced in a study of identical twins (TCRdb year 2016). The library was prepared using 5' RACE. TCRdb names Illumina HiSeq 2000 as the instrument used. The public reads were reprocessed in TCRdb via fastp at Q25 and MiXCR, keeping in-frame beta chains. When rows share a CDR3 protein, they turn into one entry using the most common DNA and genes. This sample is represented by some 630,000 distinct CDR3 sequences; 7% to 7.5% of them were singletons. The ten largest clones capture 1.5% to 2% of the sample. This same sample was also taken into another study, of yellow fever vaccine responses in identical twins.

Material for sequencing was PBMCs. The receptors stem from a woman aged 18-35 years in good health.

This clonotype was counted a few times. The chain employs TRBV3-1 and TRBJ2-2; 12 bases are shared with TRBD2. The J segment lost 4 bases and the V segment lost 2 bases, leaving 11 bases of the junction unmatched. The length of the CDR3 is 19 residues. Germline CDR1 and CDR2: LGHDT and YNNKEL (reference sequence). In nucleotides, the CDR3 is TGTGCCAGCAGCCAAAGCGGACTAGCGGGACCCGTGGGCACCGGGGAGCTGTTTTTT. It codes for CASSQSGLAGPVGTGELFF.

This clonotype was recorded a few times. The V and J genes are TRBV9 and TRBJ2-1; D is undetermined. The CDR3 has 13 amino acids. Germline V gene sequence: CDR1 SGDLS, CDR2 YYNGEE. Trimming cost V 0 bases and J 6 bases, with 7 bases left between them. In DNA, the CDR3 is TGTGCCAGCAGCGTAGGGCAGATCAATGAGCAGTTCTTC. This gives the protein CASSVGQINEQFF.

This clonotype was observed a single time. The chain has TRBV18 and TRBJ2-3; TRBD1 or TRBD2 may be the D gene (5 bases each). V was shortened by 7 bases and J by 6 bases, with 20 bases between the two germline ends. From germline, CDR1 is KGHSH and CDR2 LQKENI. The CDR3 consists of 15 residues. The DNA for the CDR3 is TGTGCCAGCTGCCCCGGGCAGGGCCGCGGGGATACGCAGTATTTT. It specifies CASCPGQGRGDTQYF.

The chain links TRBV2 to TRBJ2-7, with 7 bases matching TRBD1. Germline V gene data show CDR1 as SNHLY and CDR2 as FYNNEI. The CDR3 loop spans 13 amino acids. Trimming took 6 bases from V and 2 from J; bases not matched to a gene: 4. For the CDR3, the DNA is TGTGCCAGCAGGGCTACAGGGGCCTACGAGCAGTACTTC. It yields the protein CASRATGAYEQYF.

The chain joins TRBV20-1 to TRBJ1-1; D is ambiguous. This CDR3 is built from 15 residues. Between the trimmed V and J ends, which lost 4 bases and 3 bases, there was a span of 18 bases. Germline V lookup: CDR1 DFQATT, CDR2 SNEGSKA (reference sequence). The CDR3 here is CSANRPSGADTEAFF. CDR3 bases: TGCAGTGCTAACCGCCCGTCGGGCGCGGACACTGAAGCTTTCTTT.

Ten or more counts support this clonotype. CDR3 sequence (DNA): TGTGCCAGCAGCCAAGATAGTGGTGGGAGTGCGGAGACCCAGTACTTC. The encoded protein is CASSQDSGGSAETQYF. The chain joins TRBV3-1 to TRBJ2-5; tentative D call: TRBD2 (5 bases). CDR3 length: 16 amino acids. Trimming stripped 0 bases from V and 5 bases from J, with 16 bases between. From germline, CDR1 is LGHDT and CDR2 YNNKEL (reference sequence).

This clonotype was detected ten times or more. The chain recombines TRBV3-1 with TRBJ1-1; weak D call: TRBD1 (6 bases). The CDR3 runs to 13 residues. The germline CDR1 and CDR2 sequences are LGHDT and YNNKEL (reference sequence). Between the trimmed V and J ends, which lost 4 bases and 6 bases, there was a span of 12 bases. This chain's CDR3 is CASSPQGLAEAFF. CDR3 in DNA: TGTGCCAGCAGCCCTCAGGGGTTGGCTGAAGCTTTCTTT.

There are many counts of this clonotype. The gene calls are TRBV28 and TRBJ1-5; 9 positions match TRBD1. Germline V lookup: CDR1 MDHEN, CDR2 SYDVKM. This CDR3 has 18 residues. After removal of 2 bases from V and 4 bases from J, the junction contained 12 bases not matched to a gene. CDR3 in DNA: TGTGCCAGCAGTTTAATGCATGGACAGGGGAGACCTAATCAGCCCCAGCATTTT. Its translation is CASSLMHGQGRPNQPQHF.

This clonotype has just a few counts. One end of the junction does not line up with germline, which may come from a read error. The chain employs TRBV29-1 and TRBJ1-1; no definite D call. The CDR3 is 10 amino acids. Germline V gene sequence: CDR1 SQVTM, CDR2 ANQGSEA. This CDR3 is CSAERTEAFF. The CDR3 DNA follows: TGCAGCGCTGAACGGACTGAAGCTTTCTTT. Filled out from reference TRBV29-1 and TRBJ1-1, the complete variable domain reads SAVISQKPSRDICQRGTSLTIQCQVDSQVTMMFWYRQQPGQSLTLIATANQGSEATYESGFVIDKFPISRPNLTFSTLTVSNMSPEDSSIYLCSAERTEAFFGQGTRLTVV.

This clonotype was detected many times. V gene TRBV12-3 or TRBV12-4 combines with J gene TRBJ2-2; tentatively, D is TRBD1 (6 bases). The V gene lost 6 bases and the J gene lost 8 bases, with 13 bases spanning the gap. CDR3 length: 13 amino acids. CDR3 coding DNA: TGTGCCAGCAGAGCACAGGGTGCTGGGGAGCTGTTTTTT. This sequence encodes CASRAQGAGELFF.

The table lists this clonotype with a few counts. The V call is TRBV6-2 or TRBV6-3, the J call TRBJ2-7, with 9 bases that match TRBD1. With V trimmed by 6 bases and J by 3 bases, 9 bases remained unmatched. Germline loops: CDR1 MNHEY, CDR2 SVGEGT. This CDR3 has 15 amino acids. Here the CDR3 DNA reads TGTGCCAGCAGAACAGGGGGCGCGGCGGGCTACGAGCAGTACGTC. The encoded protein is CASRTGGAAGYEQYV.

V is TRBV28 and J is TRBJ2-1; D remains unclear. Trimming left V 1 base short and J 3 bases short, with 7 bases between. This CDR3 region has 14 residues. CDR1 MDHEN and CDR2 SYDVKM come from the germline V gene. The CDR3 loop reads CASSLSQFYNEQFF. CDR3 DNA: TGTGCCAGCAGTTTATCCCAGTTCTACAATGAGCAGTTCTTC. Together with reference TRBV28 and TRBJ2-1, the CDR3 gives the full variable domain: DVKVTQSSRYLVKRTGEKVFLECVQDMDHENMFWYRQDPGLGLRLIYFSYDVKMKEKGDIPEGYSVSREKKERFSLILESASTNQTSMYLCASSLSQFYNEQFFGPGTRLTVL.

The genes are TRBV6-5 and TRBJ2-2; no definite D call. Germline V gives CDR1 MNHEY, CDR2 SVGAGI. V was trimmed by 0 bases and J by 1 base, leaving 6 bases between them. The CDR3 has 15 amino acids. CDR3 in DNA: TGTGCCAGCAGTTACTCAGTTGGGAACACCGGGGAGCTGTTTTTT. Protein sequence: CASSYSVGNTGELFF.

This clonotype was detected only a few times. At one boundary the junction diverges from the germline segment, which might be a read error. The chain uses TRBV20-1 and TRBJ2-3; 7 bases are a match to TRBD2. Germline lookup yields CDR1 DFQATT and CDR2 SNEGSKA (reference sequence). CDR3 size: 14 residues. CDR3 protein: CSTSRGRATDTQYF. The CDR3 nucleotides are TGCAGTACTAGTCGGGGGAGGGCCACAGATACGCAGTATTTT.

In its sample, this clonotype was seen many times. The chain carries TRBV28 and TRBJ2-1, with D unresolved. The germline V gene has CDR1 MDHEN and CDR2 SYDVKM. The CDR3 runs to 14 residues. V lost 5 bases and J lost 1, with 9 bases in between. The CDR3 protein is CASSLRDSYNEQFF. Written as DNA, the CDR3 is TGTGCCAGCAGTCTTAGGGATTCCTACAATGAGCAGTTCTTC.

This clonotype was seen many times. The V and J genes are TRBV28 and TRBJ2-7; the match to TRBD2 covers 8 bases. The CDR3 is 16 residues long. Germline CDR1 is MDHEN and CDR2 is SYDVKM. V lost 7 bases and J lost 5; bases outside the gene matches: 16. The CDR3 reads CASTPSLGLAMDEQYF. For the CDR3, the DNA is TGTGCCAGCACCCCGTCCCTCGGACTAGCTATGGACGAGCAGTACTTC.

This clonotype occurred many times. The chain links TRBV29-1 to TRBJ2-1, with 7 bases identical to TRBD2. CDR3 length: 14 residues. CDR1 is SQVTM and CDR2 is ANQGSEA in the germline V gene. Germline trimming cut 6 bases from V and 4 bases from J; bases unmatched to any gene: 9. The CDR3 DNA follows: TGCAGCGTCGGTCGGGCTAGCGGATACAATGAGCAGTTCTTC. This codes for CSVGRASGYNEQFF.

The CDR3 DNA is TGTGCCAGCAGCTTAGCGGTGGGGGTAGGGACTGAAGCTTTCTTT. Its translation is CASSLAVGVGTEAFF. V usage is TRBV7-8 and J usage is TRBJ1-1, with D possibly TRBD1 on 5 matching bases. Germline V CDR1 and CDR2: SGHVS, FQNEAQ. V was clipped by 0 bases and J by 5 bases, with 13 bases between them. The CDR3 runs to 15 residues.

This clonotype was seen many times. The V call is TRBV4-2, the J call TRBJ2-1, with 7 bases identical to TRBD2. The CDR3 has 20 amino acids. With V trimmed by 0 bases and J by 9 bases, 23 bases remained unmatched. Germline CDR1 is LGHNA and CDR2 is YNFKEQ. The CDR3 sequence: CASSQEVGGAGYFVSAEQFF. CDR3 nucleotide sequence: TGTGCCAGCAGCCAAGAAGTGGGAGGGGCAGGATATTTTGTATCAGCTGAGCAGTTCTTC.

This clonotype was recorded many times. This sequence joins TRBV6-1 and TRBJ2-2; 8 nucleotides align to TRBD1. This CDR3 has 15 amino acids. V was pared by 7 bases and J by 5 bases, with 9 bases of the junction left unmatched. The germline V gene has CDR1 MNHNS and CDR2 SASEGT. The CDR3 DNA sequence: TGTGCCAGCAAGCTAGGACAGGGTGGAACCGGGGAGCTGTTTTTT. This codes for CASKLGQGGTGELFF.

This clonotype was seen a handful of times. The gene calls are TRBV20-1 and TRBJ1-1; unclear D gene. Germline CDR1 DFQATT, CDR2 SNEGSKA (reference sequence). Trimming removed 4 bases from V and 4 bases from J, with 13 bases in between. The CDR3 extends over 13 amino acids. CDR3: CSAKDPGRTEAFF. The CDR3 nucleotides are TGCAGTGCTAAGGACCCCGGACGCACTGAAGCTTTCTTT.

This clonotype was recorded a few times. The CDR3 sequence: CSVPRGPSFAGELFF. The DNA for the CDR3 is TGCAGCGTGCCCCGAGGGCCATCTTTCGCCGGGGAGCTGTTTTTT. This sequence joins TRBV29-1 and TRBJ2-2; TRBD2 is a possible D gene (5 bases). V lost 6 bases and J lost 6, with 20 bases in between. From germline, CDR1 is SQVTM and CDR2 ANQGSEA. This CDR3 contains 15 residues.

Many counts were recorded for this clonotype. The chain is built from TRBV24-1 and TRBJ2-3, with a tentative D call TRBD2 (6 bases). Germline lookup yields CDR1 KGHDR and CDR2 SFDVKD. Trimming left V 4 bases short and J 4 bases short, with 14 bases between. The CDR3 consists of 15 residues. For the CDR3, the DNA is TGTGCCACCAGTGACCCCGGGAGTGGGGCAGATACGCAGTATTTT. Its protein is CATSDPGSGADTQYF.

The chain couples TRBV28 to TRBJ2-1; D is undetermined. Germline V CDR1 and CDR2: MDHEN, SYDVKM. The CDR3 has 17 residues. V lost 9 bases to trimming and J lost 0 bases, with 21 bases between them. The CDR3 region is CASRTPSTFSSYNEQFF. The DNA for the CDR3 is TGTGCCAGTCGCACTCCATCGACTTTTAGCTCCTACAATGAGCAGTTCTTC.

The chain combines TRBV25-1 with TRBJ1-1; TRBD1 is a possible D gene (5 bases). This CDR3 spans 14 amino acids. Trimming left V 0 bases short and J 3 bases short, with 8 bases between. Germline lookup yields CDR1 MGHDK and CDR2 SYGVNS. CDR3 nucleotides: TGTGCCAGCAGTGAATACAGGGCGGACACTGAAGCTTTCTTT. Protein product: CASSEYRADTEAFF.

The genes are TRBV7-2 and TRBJ2-5; 9 positions match TRBD2. The CDR3 is made up of 16 amino acids. V shed 5 bases and J 4 bases; nucleotides not matched to a gene: 11. CDR1 and CDR2 (germline): SGHTA, FQGNSA. CDR3 sequence (DNA): TGTGCCAGCAGCACGAATCCAGCGGGGGGCTCAGAGACCCAGTACTTC. It codes for CASSTNPAGGSETQYF. Using reference TRBV7-2 and TRBJ2-5 for the parts outside the CDR3, the full variable domain is GAGVSQSPSNKVTEKGKDVELRCDPISGHTALYWYRQSLGQGLEFLIYFQGNSAPDKSGLPSDRFSAERTGGSVSTLTIQRTQQEDSAVYLCASSTNPAGGSETQYFGPGTRLLVL.

This clonotype showed up many times. The chain couples TRBV6-2 or TRBV6-3 to TRBJ2-7; TRBD2 aligns across 8 bases. Germline V gene sequence: CDR1 MNHEY, CDR2 SVGEGT. Trimming at V came to 0 bases and at J to 2 bases, leaving 0 bases not matched to a gene. The CDR3 is 14 amino acids. CDR3 loop: CASSYSTSAYEQYF. The CDR3 DNA sequence: TGTGCCAGCAGTTACTCGACTAGCGCCTACGAGCAGTACTTC.